This T cell receptor (beta chain) stems from a study of Graves' ophthalmopathy and Graves' hyperthyroidism. Study summary: Peripheral blood sampling preceded any treatment and occurred at initial diagnosis.

This CDR3 has 15 amino acids. Trimming removed 6 bases from V and 0 bases from J, with 15 bases in between. Germline V gives CDR1 MDHEN, CDR2 SYDVKM. As the template, RNA transcripts were used to amplify TCR beta CDR3 regions. Investigators did first-round RT-PCR with HTBI primers, then second-round multiplex PCR. TCRdb reprocessed the multiplex PCR reads via MiXCR and lists one record per CDR3 protein. The table lists 350,000 to 450,000 distinct CDR3 sequences, around 20% of them singletons. Establishment of the diagnosis relied upon clinical symptoms, serum thyroxine, TRAb, thyroid ultrasound and orbital computed tomography.

The chain links TRBV28 to TRBJ2-7, with D perhaps matching TRBD1 or TRBD2 (6 bases each). The clonotype was recovered from a woman aged 18 to 35 with Graves' ophthalmopathy. The sequenced sample consisted of peripheral blood. CDR3 protein: CASSPTGRFSYEQYF. Here the CDR3 DNA reads TGTGCCAGCAGCCCCACAGGGAGGTTCTCCTACGAGCAGTACTTC.